This T cell receptor (beta chain) derives from a study of blood T cells in healthy people across ages. The study, taken as a whole, reports: No conclusive comparison of naive versus antigen-experienced cells was possible with unsorted PBMCs.

A note on this clonotype: Its antigen is currently unknown.

Extractions gave at least 5 micrograms of total RNA per sample. CDR3 length: 15 residues. From germline, CDR1 is SGDLS and CDR2 YYNGEE. Losses at the gene ends were 0 bases for V and 7 bases for J; bases not matched to a gene: 9. For the second PCR, which ran for about 6 to 11 cycles, a sample-barcoded 5' primer and a J-beta primer mix were used. Every sample gave at least 2.5 million paired-end reads containing CDR3. One entry per CDR3 protein, called by TCRdb with MiXCR from the 5' RACE reads. Of hundreds of thousands of distinct CDR3 sequences listed, around 41% are singletons. Input material: blood. The receptor was isolated from a man of 80 years or more in good health. The chain couples TRBV9 to TRBJ2-7; 8 nucleotides line up with TRBD1. The CDR3 region has the DNA TGTGCCAGCAGCGTAGGAGGGACAGGCGTCGATGAGCAGTACTTC. It translates to CASSVGGTGVDEQYF.